This is a list of T cell receptor beta chains from one sample in a study of tumor-infiltrating lymphocytes in primary liver carcinoma. MiXCR, run by TCRdb on the multiplex PCR reads, gives a single entry per CDR3 protein. The sample carries fewer than 400,000 distinct CDR3 sequences, about 60% recorded once. The sample was peripheral blood. These receptors all stem from a man aged 35 to 55 with primary liver carcinoma and hepatitis B virus infection. CDR3s leave out the opening cysteine and the closing phenylalanine or tryptophan. Size values are once, few and many counts, or a class for expanded clones, and some rows have none.

clone_size j_call v_call cdr3_aa
NA TRBJ1-5 TRBV10-3 TISESDRGRQPQH
many TRBJ1-1 TRBV4-1 ASSQDWGTVDTEAF
NA TRBJ2-2 TRBV10-3 ATAASGRASGELF
NA TRBJ2-7 TRBV29-1 SVDSGHGTYEQY
NA TRBJ2-7 TRBV11-2 ASSLSGGSPNEQY
NA TRBJ2-3 TRBV29-1 SIEKRGHARDTQY
NA TRBJ2-2 TRBV12-5 ASGLETVNTGELF
NA TRBJ2-1 TRBV6-1 ASSALAGAVYVQF
many TRBJ2-5 TRBV6-5 ASSRGTGRETQY
many TRBJ1-2 TRBV10-3 AISEPGQGFYGYT
many TRBJ2-3 TRBV4-3 ASSQEYGQAWASTDTQY
NA TRBJ2-7 TRBV29-1 SADPSRTSGHREQY
few TRBJ1-6 TRBV5-5 ASSPTGNPNSPLH
NA TRBJ2-5 TRBV13 ASSPRKSSVPETQY
once TRBJ2-3 TRBV11-3 ASSLASGIITDTQY
NA TRBJ2-3 TRBV5-4 ASSPPPGTSTDTQY